The present entry profiles one T cell receptor beta chain with its context. This specimen belongs to a study of shared clonotypes between healthy human individuals. Deep-level running was used for the assay. Generated by immunoSEQ multiplex PCR, the TCRdb table keeps only in-frame clones and is missing some. The sample gives just over 2,000,000 clones, just under 95% of which show up once; roughly 1.1% is in the top ten. The CDR3 is made up of 16 amino acids. V was clipped by 5 bases and J by 2 bases; unmatched bases: 8. CDR1 and CDR2 (germline): SEHNR, FQNEAQ (reference sequence). Naive-designated CD8 cells lacked CD45RO, were positively enriched for CCR7, and omitted terminally differentiated effector memory CD45RA+ cells.

The source of this sequence is a man aged 18 to 29 in good health. The V gene is TRBV7-9, the J gene TRBJ2-1; 8 bases match TRBD2. Sequencing was carried out using naive CD8+ T cells sorted from blood. The CDR3: CASSEGGGGPYNEQFF. Here the CDR3 DNA reads TGTGCCAGCAGCGAAGGAGGCGGGGGGCCCTACAATGAGCAGTTCTTC.